The source of this T cell receptor beta chain is a study of cytomegalovirus exposure and HLA in healthy donors. The donors were members of the validation cohort, which comprised roughly 130 subjects and was separate from the first cohort of 670 or so subjects. With respect to this clone: Its antigen is not known.

The study's findings and limits: Many donors carried some public TCRs, although rarity characterized most TCR sequences. TCR beta chains numbering more than 150 were designated cytomegalovirus-associated. High specificity and sensitivity for cytomegalovirus status were reported for the classifier.

V was clipped by 3 bases and J by 1 base; unmatched bases: 5. CDR3 length: 15 amino acids. Germline V CDR1 and CDR2: SGHDT, YYEEEE. Sequenced by immunoSEQ multiplex PCR; TCRdb stores in-frame clones only, minus some. The sample lists approximately 230,000 clones; roughly 90% were seen once. The rearrangement links TRBV5-6 to TRBJ1-2, with 8 bases aligning to TRBD1. The origin of this receptor is a man aged 18 to 29 in good health and CMV-seropositive. Sequenced material: PBMCs. The CDR3 DNA reads as TGTGCCAGCAGCTCCTGGGACAGGCTTAACTATGGCTACACCTTC. It specifies CASSSWDRLNYGYTF. Based on the CDR3 plus reference TRBV5-6 and TRBJ1-2, the full variable domain is DAGVTQSPTHLIKTRGQQVTLRCSPKSGHDTVSWYQQALGQGPQFIFQYYEEEERQRGNFPDRFSGHQFPNYSSELNVNALLLGDSALYLCASSSWDRLNYGYTFGSGTRLTVV.